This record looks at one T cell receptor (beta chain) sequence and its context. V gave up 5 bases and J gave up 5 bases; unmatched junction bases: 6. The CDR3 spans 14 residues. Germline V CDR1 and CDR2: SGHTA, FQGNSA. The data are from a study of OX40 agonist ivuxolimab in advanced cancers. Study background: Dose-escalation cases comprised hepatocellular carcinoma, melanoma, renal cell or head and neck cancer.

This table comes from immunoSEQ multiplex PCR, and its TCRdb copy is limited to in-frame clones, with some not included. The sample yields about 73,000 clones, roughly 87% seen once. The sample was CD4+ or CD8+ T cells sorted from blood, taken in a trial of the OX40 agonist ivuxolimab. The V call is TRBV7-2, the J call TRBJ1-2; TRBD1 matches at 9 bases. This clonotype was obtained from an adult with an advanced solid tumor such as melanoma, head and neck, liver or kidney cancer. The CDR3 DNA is TGTGCCAGCAGCACACAACAGGGGGCGTATGGCTACACCTTC. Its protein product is CASSTQQGAYGYTF.